Listed below are T cell receptor beta chains from one sample, sequenced in a study of neurological immune-mediated disorders. Each CDR3 protein is one row after TCRdb ran MiXCR on the 5' RACE reads. The sample yields nearly 45,000 distinct CDR3 sequences, 20% to 25% seen once. Material: PBMCs. The receptors here all came from a man aged 55 to 70 with HTLV-1-associated myelopathy (HAM/TSP). The CDR3 runs from the conserved cysteine through the conserved F or W. Each record gives: J gene, clone size, V gene, D gene, CDR3 protein, CDR3 DNA. A D gene is named only where the DNA matches it firmly. Size is stated for part of the rows, as once, few or many counts, or as a class when the clone is expanded.

J gene: TRBJ1-5; clone size: many; V gene: TRBV20-1; D gene: TRBD1; CDR3 protein: CSARDHDRGQDQPQHF; CDR3 DNA: TGCAGTGCTAGAGATCACGACAGGGGGCAGGATCAGCCCCAGCATTTT
J gene: TRBJ1-5; clone size: many; V gene: TRBV7-8; D gene: -; CDR3 protein: CASSGGGRNSNQPQHF; CDR3 DNA: TGTGCCAGCAGCGGGGGTGGCAGAAATAGCAATCAGCCCCAGCATTTT
J gene: TRBJ2-3; clone size: many; V gene: TRBV5-1; D gene: TRBD1; CDR3 protein: CASSNGQGNSGYTDTQYF; CDR3 DNA: TGCGCCAGCAGCAACGGACAGGGCAATAGCGGTTACACAGATACGCAGTATTTT
J gene: TRBJ2-5; clone size: -; V gene: TRBV5-1; D gene: -; CDR3 protein: CASSTIEGTIQETQYF; CDR3 DNA: TGCGCCAGCAGCACCATCGAGGGTACCATACAAGAGACCCAGTACTTT
J gene: TRBJ1-2; clone size: many; V gene: TRBV19; D gene: -; CDR3 protein: CASSIGSPYSGYTF; CDR3 DNA: TGTGCCAGTAGTATAGGGTCCCCTTACTCTGGCTACACCTTC
J gene: TRBJ1-1; clone size: many; V gene: TRBV5-1; D gene: -; CDR3 protein: CASSPGAGTEAFF; CDR3 DNA: TGCGCCAGCAGCCCGGGGGCCGGCACTGAAGCTTTCTTT
J gene: TRBJ2-3; clone size: medium-sized; V gene: TRBV5-1; D gene: -; CDR3 protein: CASTLRGSGTDTQYF; CDR3 DNA: TGCGCCAGCACCCTGAGGGGAAGCGGCACAGATACGCAGTATTTT
J gene: TRBJ2-1; clone size: few; V gene: TRBV3-1; D gene: -; CDR3 protein: CASSVRLHSSEQFF; CDR3 DNA: TGTGCCAGCAGCGTGCGCCTCCATTCTAGTGAGCAGTTCTTC
J gene: TRBJ1-1; clone size: many; V gene: TRBV5-5; D gene: -; CDR3 protein: CASRVAQGNTEAFF; CDR3 DNA: TGTGCCAGCAGAGTGGCGCAGGGAAACACTGAAGCTTTCTTT
J gene: TRBJ2-1; clone size: -; V gene: TRBV7-2; D gene: TRBD2; CDR3 protein: CASRNSGRDRGEQFF; CDR3 DNA: TGTGCCAGCAGAAATAGCGGGAGGGACCGAGGGGAGCAGTTCTTC
J gene: TRBJ2-5; clone size: many; V gene: TRBV5-6; D gene: TRBD2; CDR3 protein: CASSLESTRGYQETQYF; CDR3 DNA: TGTGCCAGCAGCTTGGAATCGACGCGGGGGTACCAAGAGACCCAGTACTTC
J gene: TRBJ1-4; clone size: few; V gene: TRBV14; D gene: -; CDR3 protein: CASSKGGTPLVGEKLFF; CDR3 DNA: TGTGCCAGCAGCAAAGGGGGGACTCCCCTAGTCGGTGAAAAACTGTTTTTT
J gene: TRBJ1-1; clone size: many; V gene: TRBV3-1; D gene: -; CDR3 protein: CASSPRTAIEAFF; CDR3 DNA: TGTGCCAGCAGCCCCCGGACAGCGATTGAAGCTTTCTTT
J gene: TRBJ2-7; clone size: many; V gene: TRBV29-1; D gene: TRBD1; CDR3 protein: CSVLGGTGTYYEQYF; CDR3 DNA: TGCAGCGTCTTGGGTGGGACAGGGACTTATTACGAGCAGTACTTC
J gene: TRBJ2-2; clone size: many; V gene: TRBV12-3/TRBV12-4; D gene: -; CDR3 protein: CASSLVQGHTGELFF; CDR3 DNA: TGTGCCAGCAGTTTAGTGCAGGGGCACACCGGGGAGCTGTTTTTT
J gene: TRBJ2-7; clone size: many; V gene: TRBV28; D gene: TRBD1; CDR3 protein: CASSLVGQGGHEQYF; CDR3 DNA: TGTGCCAGCAGTTTGGTCGGACAGGGTGGCCACGAGCAGTACTTC
J gene: TRBJ1-1; clone size: many; V gene: TRBV29-1; D gene: -; CDR3 protein: CSVSSSNAEAFF; CDR3 DNA: TGCAGCGTATCATCCTCGAACGCTGAAGCTTTCTTT
J gene: TRBJ2-3; clone size: -; V gene: TRBV2; D gene: TRBD2; CDR3 protein: CASSGLAGGSSTDTQYF; CDR3 DNA: TGTGCCAGCAGCGGTCTAGCGGGAGGTTCTAGCACAGATACGCAGTATTTT
J gene: TRBJ2-7; clone size: many; V gene: TRBV20-1; D gene: -; CDR3 protein: CSATPPPGGSYEQYF; CDR3 DNA: TGCAGTGCCACCCCTCCCCCTGGGGGGAGTTACGAGCAGTACTTC
J gene: TRBJ2-2; clone size: -; V gene: TRBV14; D gene: -; CDR3 protein: CASSPRQGIGGELFF; CDR3 DNA: TGTGCCAGCAGCCCTCGGCAGGGTATTGGCGGGGAGCTGTTTTTT
J gene: TRBJ2-4; clone size: many; V gene: TRBV6-5; D gene: -; CDR3 protein: CASSRLDAKNIQYF; CDR3 DNA: TGTGCCAGCAGTCGCCTTGATGCCAAAAACATTCAGTACTTC
J gene: TRBJ2-6; clone size: many; V gene: TRBV9; D gene: TRBD1; CDR3 protein: CASSADGTGRSNVLTF; CDR3 DNA: TGTGCCAGCAGCGCCGACGGGACAGGACGTTCCAACGTCCTGACTTTC
J gene: TRBJ2-3; clone size: many; V gene: TRBV5-1; D gene: -; CDR3 protein: CASSSRLDTDTQYF; CDR3 DNA: TGCGCCAGCAGCTCGAGACTAGACACAGATACGCAGTATTTT
J gene: TRBJ1-2; clone size: many; V gene: TRBV20-1; D gene: -; CDR3 protein: CSARVPGSDYGYTF; CDR3 DNA: TGCAGTGCTAGGGTACCAGGGAGCGACTATGGCTACACCTTC
J gene: TRBJ2-1; clone size: many; V gene: TRBV5-1; D gene: TRBD2; CDR3 protein: CASSLEAGSGRNEQFF; CDR3 DNA: TGCGCCAGCAGCTTGGAGGCGGGTAGCGGGAGGAATGAGCAGTTCTTC
J gene: TRBJ2-6; clone size: many; V gene: TRBV29-1; D gene: -; CDR3 protein: CSVQLGANVLTF; CDR3 DNA: TGCAGCGTTCAACTGGGGGCCAACGTCCTGACTTTC
J gene: TRBJ2-5; clone size: many; V gene: TRBV28; D gene: TRBD2; CDR3 protein: CASSNSQLAGGETQYF; CDR3 DNA: TGTGCCAGCAGTAACTCCCAACTAGCGGGAGGGGAGACCCAGTACTTC
J gene: TRBJ1-6; clone size: -; V gene: TRBV9; D gene: -; CDR3 protein: CASSADSIPNSPLHF; CDR3 DNA: TGTGCCAGCAGCGCAGACAGTATTCCCAATTCACCCCTCCACTTT
J gene: TRBJ2-2; clone size: -; V gene: TRBV29-1; D gene: -; CDR3 protein: CSVEKDMGTGELFF; CDR3 DNA: TGCAGCGTTGAAAAGGACATGGGCACCGGGGAGCTGTTTTTT
J gene: TRBJ2-5; clone size: many; V gene: TRBV11-2; D gene: -; CDR3 protein: CASSFGTGETQYF; CDR3 DNA: TGTGCCAGCAGCTTTGGAACTGGAGAGACCCAGTACTTC
J gene: TRBJ2-7; clone size: few; V gene: TRBV2; D gene: TRBD2; CDR3 protein: CASRGLTQGRRTSGAGERYF; CDR3 DNA: TGTGCCAGCAGGGGTTTAACACAGGGGCGCAGGACTAGCGGGGCCGGCGAGCGGTACTTC
J gene: TRBJ2-1; clone size: many; V gene: TRBV6-6; D gene: TRBD2; CDR3 protein: CASSLTGTSGSEEQFF; CDR3 DNA: TGTGCCAGCAGCTTAACCGGGACTAGCGGGAGTGAAGAGCAGTTCTTC
J gene: TRBJ1-2; clone size: many; V gene: TRBV20-1; D gene: TRBD1; CDR3 protein: CSAPIGTGANYGYTF; CDR3 DNA: TGCAGTGCCCCAATTGGGACAGGGGCCAACTATGGCTACACCTTC
J gene: TRBJ1-1; clone size: many; V gene: TRBV10-3; D gene: TRBD1; CDR3 protein: CAIRPTGLMNTEAFF; CDR3 DNA: TGTGCCATCAGACCGACAGGGCTCATGAACACTGAAGCTTTCTTT
J gene: TRBJ1-5; clone size: many; V gene: TRBV5-8; D gene: -; CDR3 protein: CASSLIDRYNSNQPQHF; CDR3 DNA: TGTGCCAGCAGCTTGATTGACAGATATAATAGCAATCAGCCCCAGCATTTT
J gene: TRBJ1-2; clone size: many; V gene: TRBV28; D gene: -; CDR3 protein: CASSRGHEVGYTF; CDR3 DNA: TGTGCCAGCAGTCGGGGACATGAGGTTGGCTACACCTTC
J gene: TRBJ2-2; clone size: many; V gene: TRBV3-1; D gene: TRBD2; CDR3 protein: CASSQGSGRAGELFF; CDR3 DNA: TGTGCCAGCAGCCAAGGTTCCGGGAGGGCCGGGGAGCTGTTTTTT
J gene: TRBJ2-2; clone size: once; V gene: TRBV7-6; D gene: -; CDR3 protein: CASSLSRTGELFF; CDR3 DNA: TGTGCCAGCAGTCTTAGCCGCACCGGGGAGCTGTTTTTT
J gene: TRBJ2-5; clone size: many; V gene: TRBV7-8; D gene: -; CDR3 protein: CASSLRRYQETQYF; CDR3 DNA: TGTGCCAGCAGCTTACGTCGGTACCAAGAGACCCAGTACTTC
J gene: TRBJ2-7; clone size: many; V gene: TRBV28; D gene: -; CDR3 protein: CASTQTQGVEQYF; CDR3 DNA: TGTGCCAGCACCCAAACTCAGGGTGTCGAGCAGTACTTC
J gene: TRBJ2-1; clone size: many; V gene: TRBV7-9; D gene: -; CDR3 protein: CASSSPPDEQFF; CDR3 DNA: TGTGCCAGCAGCTCCCCTCCCGATGAGCAGTTCTTC
J gene: TRBJ2-7; clone size: many; V gene: TRBV5-1; D gene: TRBD2; CDR3 protein: CASSLEGLVVDEQYF; CDR3 DNA: TGCGCCAGCAGCTTGGAGGGACTAGTTGTAGACGAGCAGTACTTC
J gene: TRBJ1-5; clone size: -; V gene: TRBV20-1; D gene: -; CDR3 protein: CSAKYRISNQPHHF; CDR3 DNA: TGCAGTGCTAAGTATAGGATTAGCAATCAGCCCCATCATTTT
J gene: TRBJ1-2; clone size: many; V gene: TRBV20-1; D gene: TRBD1; CDR3 protein: CSAHDRASYGYTF; CDR3 DNA: TGCAGTGCGCATGACAGGGCATCCTATGGCTACACCTTC